A selection of T cell receptor beta chains follows, all from one sample in a study of glioma-infiltrating T cells after dendritic cell vaccination. Generated by immunoSEQ multiplex PCR, the TCRdb table keeps only in-frame clones and is missing some. The table includes about 65,000 clones, more than 75% detected once. Specimen: blood, collected after dendritic cell vaccination. These receptor sequences come from a human donor with glioblastoma. The CDR3 runs from the conserved cysteine through the conserved F or W. A D gene is named only where the DNA matches it firmly.

v_call	d_call	cdr3_length	j_call	cdr3_nt	cdr3_aa
TRBV5-1	NA	15	TRBJ1-1	TGCGCCAGCAGCTTCAATCTAAACAGTAACACTGAAGCTTTCTTT	CASSFNLNSNTEAFF
TRBV9	NA	14	TRBJ1-1	TGTGCCAGCAGCGTAGGACAGATGAACACTGAAGCTTTCTTT	CASSVGQMNTEAFF
TRBV9	NA	12	TRBJ2-7	TGTGCCAGCAGCGCCGAGGGAGGTGAGCAGTACTTC	CASSAEGGEQYF
TRBV27	NA	11	TRBJ2-1	TGTGCCAGCAGCCATTACAATGAGCAGTTCTTC	CASSHYNEQFF
TRBV9	NA	15	TRBJ1-3	TGTGCCAGCAGCGCAGGCGGGGCAGTCGGAAACACCATATATTTT	CASSAGGAVGNTIYF
TRBV27	NA	14	TRBJ1-5	TGTGCCAGCAGTTTATGGGGGCCGGATCAGCCCCAGCATTTT	CASSLWGPDQPQHF
TRBV5-1	NA	14	TRBJ1-2	TGCGCCAGCAGCCCAGGGGCCTTCGAGGTGAGCTACACCTTC	CASSPGAFEVSYTF
TRBV7-8	TRBD2	17	TRBJ2-3	TGTGCCAGCAGCTTCGGACTAGCGGGAGTGGGAGCAGATACGCAGTATTTT	CASSFGLAGVGADTQYF
TRBV5-4	TRBD1	14	TRBJ1-2	TGTGCCAGCAGCGGACAGGAAACTAACTATGGCTACACCTTC	CASSGQETNYGYTF
TRBV18	NA	17	TRBJ2-1	TGTGCCAGCTCACCAGCAACCCGCGGCGGGACGTACAATGAGCAGTTCTTC	CASSPATRGGTYNEQFF
TRBV19	NA	12	TRBJ2-7	TGTGCCAGTAGTACCGGGGGCTACGAGCAGTACTTC	CASSTGGYEQYF
TRBV10-3	NA	11	TRBJ2-7	TGTGCCATCAGTGACACCTACGAGCAGTACTTC	CAISDTYEQYF
TRBV29-1	TRBD2	15	TRBJ2-7	TGCAGCGTCCTTTGGCAAGCGGGGCCGACCTACGAGCAGTACTTC	CSVLWQAGPTYEQYF
TRBV7-8	TRBD2	15	TRBJ2-1	TGTGCCAGCAGCCCAAGACTAGCGGGAGGGCTGGAGCAGTTCTTC	CASSPRLAGGLEQFF
TRBV6-6	TRBD1	13	TRBJ2-7	TGTGCCAGCAGGGACTGGGACAGCTACGAGCAGTACTTC	CASRDWDSYEQYF
TRBV5-1	NA	13	TRBJ1-1	TGCGCCAGCAGTCCCATACACAACACTGAAGCTTTCTTT	CASSPIHNTEAFF
TRBV10-2	NA	14	TRBJ2-1	TGCGCCAGCGGTGTTAGCGGAGCCTACAATGAGCAGTTCTTC	CASGVSGAYNEQFF
TRBV12-5	NA	14	TRBJ1-1	TGTGCTAGTGGTCCTCAGGGGATGAACACTGAAGCTTTCTTT	CASGPQGMNTEAFF
TRBV11-2	TRBD2	17	TRBJ2-1	TGTGCCAGCAGCTTAATAGCGGGAGGCGCGCCCTACAATGAGCAGTTCTTC	CASSLIAGGAPYNEQFF
TRBV18	TRBD1	15	TRBJ2-3	TGTGCCAGCTCACTGGGACAGGGCAAAACAGATACGCAGTATTTT	CASSLGQGKTDTQYF
TRBV25-1	NA	14	TRBJ2-1	TGTGCCAGCAGTGGCCGGTTCTATAACAATGAGCAGTTCTTC	CASSGRFYNNEQFF
TRBV7-2	NA	13	TRBJ1-2	TGTGCCAGCAGCTCCGGGACACACTATGGCTACACCTTC	CASSSGTHYGYTF
TRBV4-1	TRBD2	15	TRBJ2-1	TGCGCCAGCAGCCGGACTAGCGGGGTCTACAATGAGCAGTTCTTC	CASSRTSGVYNEQFF
TRBV11-2	NA	14	TRBJ1-2	TGTGCCAGCAGCTTAGCCTTGCCCGGCGGTGGCTACACCTTC	CASSLALPGGGYTF
TRBV5-4	TRBD2	16	TRBJ2-7	TGTGCCAGCAGCGCCCGACTAGCGGGAGGGATCTACGAGCAGTACTTC	CASSARLAGGIYEQYF
TRBV27	TRBD1	18	TRBJ1-2	TGTGCCAGCAGTGCAACGACAGGGATGAGGCCCGGTGACTATGGCTACACCTTC	CASSATTGMRPGDYGYTF
TRBV11-2	TRBD1	14	TRBJ2-5	TGTGCCAGCAGCCCGGGGACAGGGAAAGAGACCCAGTACTTC	CASSPGTGKETQYF
TRBV7-2	NA	14	TRBJ1-6	TGTGCCAGCAGGGCCGGGACAAATAATTCACCCCTCCACTTT	CASRAGTNNSPLHF
TRBV9	NA	15	TRBJ2-3	TGTGCCAGCAGCGTAGGTCCCGGGGGCACAGATACGCAGTATTTT	CASSVGPGGTDTQYF
TRBV11-3	NA	12	TRBJ2-7	TGTGCCAGCAGCCCTCAGGGGTACGAGCAGTACTTC	CASSPQGYEQYF
TRBV9	NA	13	TRBJ2-7	TGTGCCAGCAGCGTAGGCGGTACCTACGAGCAGTACTTC	CASSVGGTYEQYF
TRBV2	TRBD1	14	TRBJ1-2	TGTGCCAGCAGAAGAGCCGGGACAGGGTTCGGCTACACCTTC	CASRRAGTGFGYTF
TRBV9	NA	15	TRBJ2-5	TGTGCCAGCAGCGTAGTTGCAGGTCCTAAAGAGACCCAGTACTTC	CASSVVAGPKETQYF
TRBV5-5	NA	15	TRBJ2-2	TGTGCCAGCAGCTTCTGGGGCGACAGGACCGGGGAGCTGTTTTTT	CASSFWGDRTGELFF
TRBV6-1	NA	13	TRBJ1-1	TGTGCCAGCAGACCAACAGTGAACACTGAAGCTTTCTTT	CASRPTVNTEAFF
TRBV18	NA	14	TRBJ1-2	TGTGCCAGCTCAACCCGACAGAGCTACTATGGCTACACCTTC	CASSTRQSYYGYTF
TRBV6-5	NA	13	TRBJ2-7	TGTGCCAGCAGTTTGCACTCCTCCTACGAGCAGTACTTC	CASSLHSSYEQYF
TRBV11-2	NA	18	TRBJ2-2	TGTGCCAGCAGCTTAAGGCAGGGCCGCAGCCCTAACACCGGGGAGCTGTTTTTT	CASSLRQGRSPNTGELFF
TRBV7-8	TRBD1	17	TRBJ1-2	TGTGCCAGCAGCTTAGCTACCCGGGACAGCGTTAACTATGGCTACACCTTC	CASSLATRDSVNYGYTF
TRBV6-5	NA	11	TRBJ2-7	TGTGCCAGCAGGGGGCTTTACGAGCAGTACTTC	CASRGLYEQYF
TRBV28	NA	12	TRBJ1-2	TGTGCCAGCAGTCCGATTGCGGAAGGCTACACCTTC	CASSPIAEGYTF
TRBV7-9	TRBD1	14	TRBJ1-2	TGTGCCAGCAGCCCTCAGGGGGGCCCCTATGGCTACACCTTC	CASSPQGGPYGYTF
TRBV7-3	NA	15	TRBJ2-5	TGTGCCAGCAGCGTAGCCCGGGGAGGCCAAGAGACCCAGTACTTC	CASSVARGGQETQYF
TRBV18	NA	16	TRBJ2-7	TGTGCCAGCTCCTCTGCAACTTCAGGGTTCTCCTACGAGCAGTACTTC	CASSSATSGFSYEQYF
TRBV5-5	NA	14	TRBJ1-2	TGTGCCAGCCAACTTGGAGCAGGGAGGTATGGCTACACCTTC	CASQLGAGRYGYTF
TRBV9	NA	14	TRBJ1-6	TGTGCCAGCAGCGTAGACAGCTTTAATTCACCCCTCCACTTT	CASSVDSFNSPLHF
TRBV27	NA	13	TRBJ1-2	TGTGCCAGCAGTTTATCCAGGGTCTATGGCTACACCTTC	CASSLSRVYGYTF
TRBV11-2	TRBD1	17	TRBJ2-2	TGTGCCAGCAGTCCAAGGGGACAGGGGTTCAACACCGGGGAGCTGTTTTTT	CASSPRGQGFNTGELFF
TRBV6-1	NA	13	TRBJ1-1	TGTGCCAGCAGTGAGTTGGAGGGACTAGGAGCTTTCTTT	CASSELEGLGAFF
TRBV29-1	TRBD1	16	TRBJ1-1	TGCAGCGTTGCGGGTGGGACAGGGGAAAAGGGTACTGAAGCTTTCTTT	CSVAGGTGEKGTEAFF
TRBV5-1	NA	14	TRBJ1-1	TGCGCCAGCAGCTTGGCAGGGGCGGAGGAGCGAGCTTTCTTT	CASSLAGAEERAFF
TRBV6-1	TRBD2	15	TRBJ2-1	TGTGCCAGCAGTGAACTAGCGGGGGGGTACAATGAGCAGTTCTTC	CASSELAGGYNEQFF
TRBV5-1	NA	13	TRBJ1-5	TGCGCCAGCAGCTTGGGTCAGAACCAGCCCCAGCATTTT	CASSLGQNQPQHF